Shown below are 5 T cell receptor beta chains from a single sample sequenced in a study of beta chain features in type 1 diabetes. Study-level results: Shortening that was moderate but significant affected the TCRB CDR3s of Type 1 diabetes patients in all four CD4+ subsets.

Their target antigens are unknown. The sequenced template was cDNA made from the entire isolated RNA. Libraries were prepared by immunoSEQ multiplex PCR; TCRdb keeps only in-frame clonotypes and omits some of them. The data show about 160,000 clones, roughly 9% seen once. The specimen was central memory CD4+ T cells from blood. Receptor source: a woman aged 25 to 39 with type 1 diabetes.

This clone was seen a few times. V and J are TRBV19 and TRBJ2-5; possibly TRBD2 for D (6 bases). CDR1 and CDR2 from the germline V gene are LNHDA and SQIVND (reference sequence). This CDR3 region has 16 residues. V shed 2 bases and J shed 2 bases, with 15 bases lying between them. The CDR3 DNA is TGTGCCAGTAGTATACCCGCCGGGAGTGGGCAAGAGACCCAGTACTTC. It specifies CASSIPAGSGQETQYF.

This clone was observed a few times. The chain combines TRBV11-2 with TRBJ2-3; D possibly corresponds to TRBD2 (6 bases). Trimming removed 4 bases at V and 13 bases at J, with 15 bases between. Looked up from germline, CDR1 is SGHAT and CDR2 is FQNNGV. The CDR3 extends over 12 amino acids. In DNA, the CDR3 is TGTGCCAGCAGCTCAACAGGCAGGAGGGAGTATTTT. It codes for CASSSTGRREYF.

In this sample, this clone turned up a few times. This chain connects TRBV6-1 to TRBJ2-1; 13 bases fit TRBD2. With V trimmed by 11 bases and J by 7 bases, 11 bases remained unmatched. Germline V gene data show CDR1 as MNHNS and CDR2 as SASEGT. The CDR3 extends over 15 amino acids. CDR3 sequence: CAGRTSGRRGNEQFF. Here the CDR3 DNA reads TGTGCCGGCCGGACTAGCGGGAGAAGAGGGAATGAGCAGTTCTTC.

This chain joins TRBV11-2 and TRBJ2-3; D is possibly TRBD2 (6 bases). Trimming left V 0 bases short and J 10 bases short, with 8 bases between. CDR1 is SGHAT, CDR2 FQNNGV, per germline. This CDR3 spans 12 amino acids. The CDR3 coding sequence is TGTGCCAGCAGCTTAGAGGGAGGCGCGCAGTATTTT. Its translation: CASSLEGGAQYF.

This clone was recorded a few times. At the DNA level, this CDR3 is encoded by other sequences in the same sample as well. The chain has TRBV7-9 and TRBJ2-7; TRBD2 matches 11 bases. Germline lookup yields CDR1 SEHNR and CDR2 FQNEAQ (reference sequence). The junction had 1 base not matched to a gene; V was cut back by 3 bases and J by 3 bases. This CDR3 contains 14 residues. For the CDR3, the DNA is TGTGCCAGCAGCTTCACTAGCGGGAGCTACGAGCAGTACTTC. Encoded protein: CASSFTSGSYEQYF.